This TCR beta chain is from a study of vaccination effects on CD4 cells after COVID-19. Overall study: As their vaccination, participants received two doses of either BNT162b2 or mRNA-1273. General study findings and limits: After vaccination, at late timepoints, clones induced by infection and by vaccine contracted markedly.

Measured with immunoSEQ multiplex PCR; TCRdb has only the in-frame clones, and not every one. The sample has tens of thousands of clones; roughly 76% are singletons. This CDR3 contains 13 residues. Germline V gene data show CDR1 as SGHAT and CDR2 as FQNNGV. V lost 5 bases to trimming and J lost 5 bases; unmatched junction nucleotides: 4. Ahead of sequencing, the ViraFEST assay grew antigen-specific CD4+ T cells using viral peptide pools. Cells that had been cultured for approximately ten days were the source of isolated CD4+ T cells. Vaccine recipients had no previous SARS-CoV-2 infection; their nucleocapsid antibodies were negative. Peptides at approximately 10 ug/ml and IL-2 at roughly 9.3 IU/ml were added to roughly 2 million PBMC per well. IL-2 medium was substituted for half the medium on days 3 and 7. Only one count was recorded for this clone. Antigen unknown.

This TCR derives from a human donor who received a COVID-19 vaccine. The input for sequencing was CD4+ T cells from PBMCs cultured with HCoV-OC43 spike peptides, taken before COVID-19 vaccination. The subset is: HCoV-OC43 spike overlapping peptide pool stimulation. The genes are TRBV11-2 and TRBJ2-5; 8 bases match TRBD2. The CDR3 reads CASSRGGVETQYF. CDR3 coding DNA: TGTGCCAGCAGCCGGGGGGGGGTTGAGACCCAGTACTTC.